This TCR beta chain was found in a study of beta chain features in type 1 diabetes. Broader study findings: A moderate, significant TCRB CDR3 shortening appeared in type 1 diabetes across four CD4+ subsets. Fewer insertions but more deletions were seen at VDJ junctions in type 1 diabetes patients.

The CDR3 contains 11 residues. V gave up 6 bases and J gave up 3 bases; unmatched junction bases: 1. Per germline, CDR1 SQVTM and CDR2 ANQGSEA. In regard to this clone: Its antigen is not identified.

Investigators reverse transcribed all isolated RNA, so they sequenced expressed TCRB transcripts. Assay: immunoSEQ multiplex PCR; the TCRdb copy retains only in-frame clones and omits some. Here the sample spans nearly 250,000 clones, about 70% being singletons. Sequenced input: naive CD4+ T cells from blood. The chain uses TRBV29-1 and TRBJ1-2; 7 nucleotides line up with TRBD1. This TCR derives from a man in his thirties or forties in good health. Written as DNA, the CDR3 is TGCAGCGTCGGACAGGACTATGGCTACACCTTC. As protein: CSVGQDYGYTF.